The present T cell receptor (beta chain) was sequenced within a study of blood T cell repertoires in COVID-19. Across the whole study: Spain, Italy and the United States supplied samples that represented acute and convalescent COVID-19.

The repertoire was sequenced with immunoSEQ multiplex PCR; TCRdb's copy has only in-frame clones and lacks some. Counted here are roughly 140,000 clones, around 78% occurring once; the ten biggest clones make up about 1.8%. Trimming took off 6 bases at V and 0 bases at J, with 12 bases between the two ends. The CDR3 has 15 amino acids. Germline V gene lookup returns CDR1 LNHDA and CDR2 SQIVND (reference sequence). The receptor's source is a woman aged 60-70 years with acute or convalescent COVID-19. The genes are TRBV19 and TRBJ2-1; weak D call: TRBD1 (5 bases). Sequenced material: peripheral blood. The CDR3 region has the DNA TGTGCCAGTAGGGCAGGGTACAGCTCCTACAATGAGCAGTTCTTC. It specifies CASRAGYSSYNEQFF.